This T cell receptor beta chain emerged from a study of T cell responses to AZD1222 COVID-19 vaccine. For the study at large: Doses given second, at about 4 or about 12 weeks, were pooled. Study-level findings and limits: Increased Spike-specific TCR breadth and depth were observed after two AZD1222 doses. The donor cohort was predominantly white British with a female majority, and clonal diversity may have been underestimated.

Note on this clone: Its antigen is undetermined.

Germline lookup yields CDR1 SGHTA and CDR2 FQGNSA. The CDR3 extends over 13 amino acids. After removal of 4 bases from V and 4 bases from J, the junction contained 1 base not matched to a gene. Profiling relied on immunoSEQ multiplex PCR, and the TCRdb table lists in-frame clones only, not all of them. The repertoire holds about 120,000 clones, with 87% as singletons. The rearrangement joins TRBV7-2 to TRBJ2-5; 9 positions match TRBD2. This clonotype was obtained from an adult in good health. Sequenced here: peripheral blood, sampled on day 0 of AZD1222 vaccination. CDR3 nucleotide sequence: TGTGCCAGCAGCTCGGGACTAGCAGAGACCCAGTACTTC. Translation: CASSSGLAETQYF.